This T cell receptor beta chain was recorded in a study of cytomegalovirus exposure and HLA in healthy donors. The study, taken as a whole, reports: HLA alleles showed associations with some 15,000 TCR beta sequences in a later analysis, at a 0.05 false discovery rate.

The V and J ends lost 5 bases and 4 bases, in that order; junction bases with no gene match: 6. The CDR3 extends over 14 amino acids. CDR1 is LNHDA, CDR2 SQIVND, per germline (reference sequence). 13 Jbeta primers and 60 Vbeta primers were used for the PCR. Sequencing was performed with immunoSEQ multiplex PCR; in TCRdb, only in-frame clones are kept and a portion is missing. The sample has about 130,000 clones, approximately 80% seen once; the top ten hold roughly 4%. On this clone itself: Its antigen is still unknown.

The chain employs TRBV19 and TRBJ1-2, with 8 bases matching TRBD1. This receptor was taken from a man aged 35-49 years in good health and CMV-seronegative. Specimen: PBMCs. The CDR3: CASSDQGAGYGYTF. CDR3 bases: TGTGCCAGTAGTGACCAGGGGGCTGGCTATGGCTACACCTTC.